This T cell receptor beta chain emerged from a study of spatial heterogeneity in lung cancer. On the study more broadly: Detected sequences consistently included more beta-chain ones than alpha-chain ones.

This clonotype was picked up one time. The time point denotes: sample taken at primary tumor resection. No cells were sorted before sequencing. The whole RNA sequenced was extracted from tumor, nontumor lung or frozen PBMC. TCRdb itself ran the 5' RACE reads through MiXCR, one entry per CDR3 protein. The sample includes roughly 91,000 distinct CDR3 sequences, more than 15% of them seen just once. The specimen comprised PBMCs, sampled at surgery. The receptor comes from a male donor with early-stage non-small cell lung cancer.

The DNA of the CDR3 is TGTGCCAGCAGCCCTGAAGAGGGGGCCGGTGGCTACACCTTC. Its translation: CASSPEEGAGGYTF. This sequence joins TRBV6-4 and TRBJ1-2, with TRBD1 matching over 7 bases. Germline CDR1 and CDR2: MRHNA and SNTAGT. The CDR3 length is 14 residues. Trimming cost V 6 bases and J 7 bases; bases outside gene matches: 11.